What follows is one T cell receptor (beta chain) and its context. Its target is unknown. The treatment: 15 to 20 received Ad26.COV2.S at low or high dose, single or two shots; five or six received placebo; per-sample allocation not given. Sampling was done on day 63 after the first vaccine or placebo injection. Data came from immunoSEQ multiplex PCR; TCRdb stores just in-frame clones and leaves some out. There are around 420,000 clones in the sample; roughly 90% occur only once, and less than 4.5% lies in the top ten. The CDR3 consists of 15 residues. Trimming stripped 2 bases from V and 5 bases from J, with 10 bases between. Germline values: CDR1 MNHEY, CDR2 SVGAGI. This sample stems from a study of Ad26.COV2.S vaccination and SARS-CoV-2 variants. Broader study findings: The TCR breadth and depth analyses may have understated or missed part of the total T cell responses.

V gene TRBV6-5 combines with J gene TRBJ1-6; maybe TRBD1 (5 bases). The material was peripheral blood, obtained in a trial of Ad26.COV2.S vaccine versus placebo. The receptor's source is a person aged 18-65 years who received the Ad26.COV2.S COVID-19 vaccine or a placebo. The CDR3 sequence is CASSYRRQNNSPLHF. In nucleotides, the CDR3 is TGTGCCAGCAGTTACCGACGACAGAATAATTCACCCCTCCACTTT.